The 18 T cell receptor beta chains below all came from one sample that was sequenced in a study of blood T cell repertoires in COVID-19. Assay used: immunoSEQ multiplex PCR; TCRdb lists only in-frame clones, some missing. The data contain 200,000 to 300,000 clones, approximately 91% of them singletons. The sequenced material came from peripheral blood. The receptor set was obtained from a human donor in a cohort sampled during active COVID-19.

The chain joins TRBV4-1 to TRBJ1-1; 9 bases line up with TRBD1. The V and J ends lost 0 bases and 5 bases, in that order; junction bases with no gene match: 7. The CDR3 extends over 16 amino acids. From germline, CDR1 is MGHRA and CDR2 YSYEKL. CDR3 region: CASSQETGGARTEAFF. CDR3 DNA sequence: TGCGCCAGCAGCCAAGAAACAGGGGGCGCGAGGACTGAAGCTTTCTTT.

The chain is built from TRBV30 and TRBJ2-7; TRBD2 matches at 8 bases. This CDR3 region has 14 residues. Per germline, CDR1 GTSNPN and CDR2 SVGIG (reference sequence). Trimming cost V 7 bases and J 4 bases; bases outside gene matches: 12. The CDR3 is CASHPSGRPYEQYF. In DNA form, the CDR3 reads TGTGCCTCCCACCCTAGCGGGCGTCCGTACGAGCAGTACTTC.

V and J are TRBV20-1 and TRBJ1-1; D possibly corresponds to TRBD1 (6 bases). Trimming removed 3 bases at V and 3 bases at J, with 14 bases between. Germline V lookup: CDR1 DFQATT, CDR2 SNEGSKA (reference sequence). The CDR3 loop spans 14 amino acids. The CDR3 nucleotides are TGCAGTGCTAGTGTAGGGGGTCTGGACACTGAAGCTTTCTTT. Amino acids: CSASVGGLDTEAFF.

V usage is TRBV14 and J usage is TRBJ2-7, with D tentatively TRBD2 (5 bases). CDR1 and CDR2 (germline): SGHDN, FVKESK. V lost 3 bases and J 11 bases, leaving 11 bases between the germline ends. The CDR3 is 11 residues long. In DNA, the CDR3 is TGTGCCAGCAGCCACGGACTTAGGGAGTACTTC. It codes for CASSHGLREYF.

Only one count was recorded for this clone. The chain employs TRBV27 and TRBJ2-1; D may be TRBD2 (6 bases). Trimming cost V 6 bases and J 1 base, with 13 bases left between them. Germline CDR1 MNHEY, CDR2 SMNVEV (reference sequence). The CDR3 extends over 15 amino acids. This chain's CDR3 is CASRLSGRSYNEQFF. The DNA for the CDR3 is TGTGCCAGCAGACTCAGCGGGCGTTCCTACAATGAGCAGTTCTTC.

This chain uses TRBV5-1 with TRBJ2-3; maybe TRBD2 (5 bases). V was clipped by 3 bases and J by 5 bases, with 13 bases between them. This CDR3 is built from 14 residues. Per germline, CDR1 SGHRS and CDR2 YFSETQ. CDR3 residues: CASSSTGSGDTQYF. Written as DNA, the CDR3 is TGCGCCAGCAGCTCTACGGGGTCGGGAGATACGCAGTATTTT.

V is TRBV6-5 and J is TRBJ1-2; D might be TRBD1 (5 bases). This CDR3 is 13 amino acids long. Germline-derived CDR1 and CDR2 are MNHEY and SVGAGI. Trimming removed 6 bases at V and 8 bases at J, with 16 bases between. In DNA form, the CDR3 reads TGTGCCAGCAGCCAGGGTGGGGGGAAAGGCTACACCTTC. It is translated as CASSQGGGKGYTF.

The chain combines TRBV5-6 with TRBJ1-6, with TRBD1 matching over 7 bases. From germline, CDR1 is SGHDT and CDR2 YYEEEE. There are 17 residues in the CDR3. With V trimmed by 0 bases and J by 5 bases, 8 bases remained unmatched. The CDR3 nucleotides read TGTGCCAGCAGCTTGGTAGCTGGGACAGCCAATAATTCACCCCTCCACTTT. It is translated as CASSLVAGTANNSPLHF.

This chain links TRBV7-9 with TRBJ1-1; D not resolved. Trimming pared 2 bases from V and 0 bases from J, leaving 7 bases between. The germline V gene has CDR1 SEHNR and CDR2 FQNEAQ (reference sequence). The CDR3 is made up of 14 amino acids. The CDR3 region is CASSLFRMNTEAFF. In nucleotides, the CDR3 is TGTGCCAGCAGCTTATTCCGTATGAACACTGAAGCTTTCTTT.

V usage is TRBV7-2 and J usage is TRBJ2-1; TRBD2 matches 8 bases. CDR1 is SGHTA and CDR2 is FQGNSA in the germline V gene. The junction had 6 bases not matched to a gene; V was cut back by 4 bases and J by 4 bases. The CDR3 length is 15 residues. CDR3 bases: TGTGCCAGCAGCTCCTTTGCGGGGGGATACAATGAGCAGTTCTTC. It translates to CASSSFAGGYNEQFF.

The J gene is TRBJ1-5, the V gene TRBV7-9, with D uncertain. This CDR3 has 12 amino acids. With 3 bases removed from V and 7 bases from J, the gap between germline ends came to 7 bases. Germline V gives CDR1 SEHNR, CDR2 FQNEAQ (reference sequence). The CDR3 loop reads CASSFGEQPQHF. As DNA, the CDR3 is TGTGCCAGCAGCTTCGGGGAGCAGCCCCAGCATTTT.

The chain combines TRBV7-2 with TRBJ1-1; D not certain. The CDR3 runs 13 residues. Trimming removed 1 base from V and 3 bases from J, with 6 bases in between. Germline V gene data show CDR1 as SGHTA and CDR2 as FQGNSA. CDR3 sequence: CASSLVIDTEAFF. As DNA, the CDR3 is TGTGCCAGCAGCTTAGTTATAGACACTGAAGCTTTCTTT.

The chain combines TRBV9 with TRBJ2-1; 7 nucleotides align to TRBD2. Looked up from germline, CDR1 is SGDLS and CDR2 is YYNGEE. There are 16 residues in the CDR3. V lost 0 bases to trimming and J lost 7 bases; unmatched junction nucleotides: 10. The CDR3, as DNA: TGTGCCAGCAGCGTAGCTCCTAGCGGTCTTTGGAATGAGCAGTTCTTC. Encoded protein: CASSVAPSGLWNEQFF.

The genes are TRBV4-3 and TRBJ1-4; maybe TRBD1 (5 bases). V lost 3 bases and J lost 4, with 12 bases in between. Germline assignment: CDR1 LGHNA and CDR2 YSLEER. CDR3 length: 15 amino acids. Here the CDR3 DNA reads TGCGCCAGCAGCCATGACAGAGCGTTTAATGAAAAACTGTTTTTT. This codes for CASSHDRAFNEKLFF.

V gene TRBV25-1 combines with J gene TRBJ2-1, with a possible D match to TRBD2 (5 bases). Germline values: CDR1 MGHDK, CDR2 SYGVNS. CDR3 length: 17 residues. The germline V and J ends were trimmed by 4 bases and 7 bases, with 23 bases remaining between them. The CDR3, as DNA: TGTGCCAGCAGTGGTTTCCCGAGGGCGGATCAGAAAAATGAGCAGTTCTTC. Amino acid sequence: CASSGFPRADQKNEQFF.

Worth noting for this clone: The junction departs from germline at one end; a sequencing error may be responsible. The CDR3 is CASSRYGGTDMSLASDPLF. CDR3 bases: TGTGCCAGCAGCCGTTATGGAGGGACAGATATGAGTCTAGCGAGCGACCCACTCTTC. V and J are TRBV11-2 and TRBJ2-7, with D perhaps matching TRBD1 (7 bases). The CDR3 length is 19 residues. Per the germline V gene, CDR1 is SGHAT and CDR2 is FQNNGV.

The chain couples TRBV4-3 to TRBJ2-1; D remains ambiguous. The germline V gene encodes CDR1 LGHNA and CDR2 YSLEER. This CDR3 contains 13 residues. V was trimmed by 0 bases and J by 7 bases, leaving 7 bases between them. As DNA, the CDR3 is TGCGCCAGCAGCCAAGAGCACGCGAATGAGCAGTTCTTC. Its protein product is CASSQEHANEQFF.

This clone was detected a few times. The CDR3 loop reads CASATAGASTGELFF. The CDR3 nucleotides read TGTGCTAGCGCCACGGCGGGAGCGAGCACCGGGGAGCTGTTTTTT. The chain links TRBV7-7 to TRBJ2-2; 7 bases align to TRBD2. This CDR3 region has 15 residues. Germline V CDR1 and CDR2: SSHAT, FNYEAQ (reference sequence).